One TCR beta chain is described in this entry. Its antigen is not known. Sequencing in the ViraFEST assay came after antigen-specific CD4+ T cells had been expanded with viral peptide pools, which were used to stimulate PBMC. Once cultured for under 11 days, the cells underwent separation to obtain CD4+ T cells. Two-dose BNT162b2 or mRNA-1273 vaccination was given to participants. Half the medium was swapped for IL-2 medium on days 3 and 7. These data are taken from a study of vaccination effects on CD4 cells after COVID-19. Across the study: Relative to the second dose, post-vaccine samples were obtained a median of 72 days later.

Study conclusions and caveats: The study found marked clonal contraction of infection- and vaccine-induced clones late after vaccination. In healthy vaccinees, only 1 of 255 vaccine-induced clones cross-reacted with common cold coronaviruses.

Some clones are missing from TCRdb's copy, which holds only in-frame ones; the method was immunoSEQ multiplex PCR. The sample shows approximately 28,000 clones, around 86% of them seen only once. Germline V CDR1 and CDR2: GTSNPN, SVGIG (reference sequence). There are 12 residues in the CDR3. V lost 2 bases, J lost 5 bases, and 9 bases lay in between. The source was CD4+ T cells from PBMCs cultured with SARS-CoV-2 spike peptides, collected after COVID-19 vaccination. This TCR was recovered from a human donor who received a COVID-19 vaccine. Some clones in this sample may be carry-over from other donors' samples. The rearrangement links TRBV30 to TRBJ2-5; maybe TRBD1 (6 bases). The CDR3 nucleotides are TGTGCCTGGAGTACAGGGTTGGAGACCCAGTACTTC. Protein sequence: CAWSTGLETQYF.